These T cell receptor beta chains were read from a single sample in a study of metastatic and nonmetastatic thyroid tumors. MiXCR was used by TCRdb to re-call the PCR reads. The sample lists tens of thousands of clones, about 27% occurring once. The sequenced material came from blood. All receptors derive from a male donor with papillary thyroid cancer or a benign thyroid nodule (not recorded which). Some clones in this sample may be carry-over from other donors' samples. The CDR3 runs from the conserved cysteine through the conserved F or W. The D gene is left open where the match is weak. Part of the rows lack a size; the others show once, few, many or a class for expanded clones.

clone_size	d_call	v_call	j_call	cdr3_aa	cdr3_nt
few	-	TRBV6-6	TRBJ1-2	CASSYSSGRDGYTF	TGTGCCAGCAGTTACTCGTCAGGGAGGGATGGCTACACCTTC
many	-	TRBV28	TRBJ1-2	CASSSGGSSNYGYTF	TGTGCCAGCAGTTCCGGCGGCAGCTCTAACTATGGCTACACCTTC
few	-	TRBV6-2/TRBV6-3	TRBJ1-5	CASRKEVVQGLHQPQHF	TGTGCCAGCAGGAAAGAGGTCGTACAGGGCCTCCATCAGCCCCAGCATTTT
-	-	TRBV5-1	TRBJ1-1	CASSRSTGFNTEAFF	TGCGCCAGCAGCCGCAGTACAGGGTTTAACACTGAAGCTTTCTTT
few	-	TRBV6-1	TRBJ1-2	CASNEGYGGYTF	TGTGCCAGCAACGAGGGATATGGTGGCTACACCTTC
few	TRBD1	TRBV6-5	TRBJ2-1	CASSYGQGGQFF	TGTGCCAGCAGTTATGGACAGGGCGGGCAGTTCTTC
many	-	TRBV6-1	TRBJ2-7	CASNRGSPYEQYF	TGTGCCAGCAACCGCGGCAGCCCCTACGAGCAGTACTTC
many	-	TRBV9	TRBJ2-3	CASSPSGGYTDTQYF	TGTGCCAGCAGCCCCTCGGGCGGCTATACAGATACGCAGTATTTT
-	-	TRBV20-1	TRBJ1-1	CSARDPRSLEAFF	TGCAGTGCTAGAGATCCCCGAAGCCTTGAAGCTTTCTTT
many	-	TRBV11-2	TRBJ1-5	CASSFSGDASNQPQHF	TGTGCCAGCAGCTTTTCAGGGGACGCTAGCAATCAGCCCCAGCATTTT
-	TRBD1	TRBV2	TRBJ1-4	CTSSGQGASNEKLFF	TGTACCAGCAGTGGACAGGGGGCGTCTAATGAAAAACTGTTTTTT
many	TRBD2	TRBV7-3	TRBJ2-1	CASTNSGGTYNEQFF	TGTGCCAGCACCAACTCGGGAGGGACCTACAATGAGCAGTTCTTC
once	-	TRBV4-2	TRBJ2-1	CASSQDKAGAGNEQFF	TGTGCCAGCAGCCAAGATAAGGCAGGGGCAGGGAATGAGCAGTTCTTC
-	-	TRBV20-1	TRBJ1-3	CSAAKGGSGNTIYF	TGCAGCGCAGCGAAGGGGGGCTCTGGAAACACCATATATTTT
medium-sized	TRBD2	TRBV28	TRBJ2-1	CASSFWTSGTNQFF	TGTGCCAGCAGTTTTTGGACTAGCGGGACGAACCAGTTCTTC
medium-sized	TRBD2	TRBV5-1	TRBJ2-1	CASSLGTSNEQFF	TGCGCCAGCAGCCTCGGGACTAGCAATGAGCAGTTCTTC
-	-	TRBV11-1	TRBJ2-7	CASSLEVPQGQYF	TGTGCCAGCAGCTTAGAGGTCCCCCAGGGGCAGTACTTC
many	-	TRBV6-1	TRBJ2-3	CASSEALTGSDTQYF	TGTGCCAGCAGTGAAGCCCTCACGGGTTCAGATACGCAGTATTTT
many	TRBD1	TRBV5-1	TRBJ1-5	CASSLGDRGLVNQPQHF	TGCGCCAGCAGCTTGGGGGACAGGGGGCTCGTTAATCAGCCCCAGCATTTT
-	TRBD2	TRBV7-8	TRBJ2-1	CASSYSGPSYNEQFF	TGTGCCAGCAGCTATAGCGGGCCCTCCTACAATGAGCAGTTCTTC
many	-	TRBV4-1	TRBJ2-3	CASSQDFTGTSTDTQYF	TGCGCCAGCAGCCAAGATTTCACAGGGACAAGCACAGATACGCAGTATTTT
-	TRBD1	TRBV6-2/TRBV6-3	TRBJ2-7	CASSYSAGQGRYEQYF	TGTGCCAGCAGTTACTCTGCTGGACAGGGCCGTTACGAGCAGTACTTC
many	-	TRBV7-2	TRBJ2-5	CASSLYWETQYF	TGTGCCAGCAGCTTATATTGGGAGACCCAGTACTTC
many	-	TRBV11-1	TRBJ1-5	CASSSDIEYSNQPQHF	TGTGCCAGCAGCTCGGACATTGAGTATAGCAATCAGCCCCAGCATTTT
-	TRBD2	TRBV7-8	TRBJ2-7	CASSLMSGRAGEQYF	TGTGCCAGCAGCCTAATGAGCGGGAGGGCCGGCGAGCAGTACTTC
many	TRBD2	TRBV29-1	TRBJ2-1	CSVRAGGNEQFF	TGCAGCGTTCGAGCGGGAGGAAATGAGCAGTTCTTC
medium-sized	TRBD1	TRBV12-3/TRBV12-4	TRBJ1-6	CASSPGGGSPLHF	TGTGCCAGCAGTCCAGGGGGCGGTTCACCCCTCCACTTT
-	-	TRBV3-1	TRBJ1-3	CASSPLRSSGNTIYF	TGTGCCAGCAGCCCTCTCCGGTCCAGTGGAAACACCATATATTTT
many	-	TRBV30	TRBJ2-3	CAWSAQPGDTQYF	TGTGCCTGGAGTGCACAGCCCGGGGATACGCAGTATTTT
-	-	TRBV20-1	TRBJ2-7	CSASQEIHYEQYF	TGCAGTGCTAGCCAGGAGATTCACTACGAGCAGTACTTC
-	TRBD1	TRBV27	TRBJ2-7	CASSWGTGVGEQYF	TGTGCCAGCAGTTGGGGGACAGGGGTGGGGGAGCAGTACTTC
-	-	TRBV28	TRBJ2-7	CASSLMGEQYF	TGTGCCAGCAGTTTAATGGGGGAGCAGTACTTC
-	TRBD1	TRBV24-1	TRBJ1-1	CATSGTGGNTEAFF	TGTGCCACCAGTGGGACAGGCGGAAACACTGAAGCTTTCTTT
-	TRBD1	TRBV5-6	TRBJ1-2	CASSPIWGQGSYGYTF	TGTGCCAGCAGCCCCATCTGGGGACAGGGGAGCTATGGCTACACCTTC
-	-	TRBV12-3/TRBV12-4	TRBJ1-4	CASSFGREDEKLFF	TGTGCCAGCAGTTTTGGTAGGGAGGACGAAAAACTGTTTTTT
-	TRBD1	TRBV20-1	TRBJ1-2	CSAKAPIRDRGILLSGYTF	TGCAGTGCCAAGGCCCCCATCCGGGACAGGGGAATTCTGCTGAGTGGCTACACCTTC
-	TRBD1	TRBV2	TRBJ1-1	CASSGRTGGFRDTEAFF	TGTGCCAGCAGTGGGAGGACAGGGGGCTTTCGGGACACTGAAGCTTTCTTT
-	-	TRBV7-8	TRBJ1-1	CASSLGGVNEAFF	TGTGCCAGCAGCTTAGGGGGCGTCAATGAAGCTTTCTTT
-	-	TRBV4-1	TRBJ2-5	CASSPKDWGLETQYF	TGCGCCAGCAGCCCGAAGGACTGGGGGTTAGAGACCCAGTACTTC
few	TRBD1	TRBV6-1	TRBJ1-6	CASSRPGQGDSPLHF	TGTGCCAGCAGTCGACCGGGACAGGGGGATTCACCCCTCCACTTT
-	-	TRBV6-1	TRBJ1-2	CASSKWANKNYGYTF	TGTGCCAGCAGCAAGTGGGCTAACAAGAACTATGGCTACACCTTC
medium-sized	-	TRBV28	TRBJ2-7	CASSLRGRSYEQYF	TGTGCCAGCAGTTTAAGGGGCAGGTCCTACGAGCAGTACTTC
-	-	TRBV2	TRBJ1-5	CASSDGIYGYSNQPQHF	TGTGCCAGCAGTGACGGGATCTATGGCTATAGCAATCAGCCCCAGCATTTT
-	TRBD2	TRBV20-1	TRBJ2-2	CSARASFKSSGSFTGELFF	TGCAGTGCTAGAGCCTCTTTTAAGTCTAGCGGGAGTTTTACCGGGGAGCTGTTTTTT
-	-	TRBV10-3	TRBJ2-7	CAISVAGPSPCEQYF	TGTGCCATCAGTGTGGCAGGGCCCAGTCCGTGCGAGCAGTACTTC
few	-	TRBV25-1	TRBJ2-1	CASSEYGTGQHEQFF	TGTGCCAGCAGTGAATATGGGACGGGCCAACATGAGCAGTTCTTC
many	-	TRBV4-1	TRBJ2-1	CASSQSRLAESYNEQFF	TGCGCCAGCAGCCAGTCTCGGTTAGCGGAAAGCTACAATGAGCAGTTCTTC
-	-	TRBV18	TRBJ1-1	CASSQLGHNTEAFF	TGTGCCAGCTCACAACTGGGACACAACACTGAAGCTTTCTTT